This T cell receptor (beta chain) was identified in a study of blood T cell repertoires in COVID-19. Study as a whole: Samples came from the United States, Italy and Spain, spanning acute and convalescent COVID-19.

The table lists this clone with a count of one. Assay used: immunoSEQ multiplex PCR; TCRdb lists only in-frame clones, some missing. The table lists 250,000 to 300,000 clones, over 70% of them singletons. Enrolment of Seattle patients took place during active infection, and they were followed longitudinally. This clonotype originated in a woman between 65 and 79 years old with COVID-19, enrolled during active disease. The sequenced sample was peripheral blood.

The CDR3 nucleotides are TGTGCCAGCAGCGGGAGAGGGACTAGTGTGGCAGATACGCAGTATTTT. Translation: CASSGRGTSVADTQYF. The rearrangement uses TRBV5-6 and TRBJ2-3; 8 nucleotides line up with TRBD2. CDR1 is SGHDT and CDR2 is YYEEEE in the germline V gene. With V trimmed by 4 bases and J by 4 bases, 11 bases remained unmatched. The CDR3 is made up of 16 amino acids.